This T cell receptor (beta chain) was documented in a study of cytomegalovirus exposure and HLA in healthy donors. Primers: 60 Vbeta forward and 13 Jbeta reverse. Profiling relied on immunoSEQ multiplex PCR, and the TCRdb table lists in-frame clones only, not all of them. In the table there are about 190,000 clones, around 83% of which are singletons. Broader study findings: For most TCR beta V segments, an earlier analysis put the productive rate at about 90% or about 30% of the time.

The CDR3 runs 16 residues. Germline lookup yields CDR1 MNHNY and CDR2 SVGAGI (reference sequence). V was trimmed by 0 bases and J by 2 bases, leaving 11 bases between them. In the case of this clone: What it binds is not known.

The material sequenced was PBMCs. This rearrangement joins TRBV6-6 to TRBJ1-5; D possibly corresponds to TRBD1 (6 bases). The clonotype comes from a man between 35 and 55 years old in good health and CMV-seropositive. CDR3 in amino acids: CASSYSSAGGNQPQHF. The CDR3 nucleotides read TGTGCCAGCAGTTACTCGAGTGCAGGGGGCAATCAGCCCCAGCATTTT.